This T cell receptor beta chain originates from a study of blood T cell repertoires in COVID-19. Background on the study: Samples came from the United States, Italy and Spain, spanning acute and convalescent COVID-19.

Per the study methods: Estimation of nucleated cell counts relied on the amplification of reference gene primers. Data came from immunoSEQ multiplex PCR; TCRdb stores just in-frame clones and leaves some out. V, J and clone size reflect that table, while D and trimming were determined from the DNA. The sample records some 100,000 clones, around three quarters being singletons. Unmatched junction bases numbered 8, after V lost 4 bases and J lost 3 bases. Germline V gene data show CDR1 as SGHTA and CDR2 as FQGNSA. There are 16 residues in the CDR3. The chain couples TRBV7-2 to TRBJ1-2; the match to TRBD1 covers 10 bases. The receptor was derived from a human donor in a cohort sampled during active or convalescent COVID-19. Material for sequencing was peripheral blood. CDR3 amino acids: CASSSIDRGQDYGYTF. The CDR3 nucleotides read TGTGCCAGCAGCTCAATAGACAGGGGGCAGGACTATGGCTACACCTTC. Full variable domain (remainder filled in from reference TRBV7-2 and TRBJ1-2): GAGVSQSPSNKVTEKGKDVELRCDPISGHTALYWYRQSLGQGLEFLIYFQGNSAPDKSGLPSDRFSAERTGGSVSTLTIQRTQQEDSAVYLCASSSIDRGQDYGYTFGSGTRLTVV.